This passage covers 13 T cell receptor beta chains from one sample sequenced in a study of graft-versus-host responses after intestinal transplantation. Here immunoSEQ multiplex PCR was the method, and the copy in TCRdb shows in-frame clones only, minus some. This table holds around 69,000 clones, around 91% found once. Their specific antigens are unknown. The specimen comprised unstimulated CD8+ T cells sorted from spleen or lymph node cells, sampled before transplant. These TCRs come from a human donor who was the organ donor for an intestinal transplant.

The rearrangement uses TRBV7-3 and TRBJ2-7, with D perhaps TRBD2 (5 bases). This CDR3 comprises 13 residues. Deletions cut 2 bases from V and 6 bases from J, with 11 bases between. Germline CDR1 and CDR2: SGHTA and FQGTGA. The CDR3 reads CASSLGPDFEQYV. The DNA for the CDR3 is TGTGCCAGCAGCTTAGGTCCGGACTTCGAGCAGTACGTC.

A remark on this clone: The junction and the germline gene differ at one end; a read error may be behind it. The chain links TRBV29-1 to TRBJ2-4; tentative D call: TRBD1 (6 bases). The CDR3 runs 11 residues. Germline loops: CDR1 SQVTM, CDR2 ANQGSEA. CDR3 DNA sequence: TGCAGCGTTGCATGGGGGCCAGGTATGCACTTC. Its protein is CSVAWGPGMHF.

This CDR3 is CASRETGAEAFF. Written as DNA, the CDR3 is TGTGCCAGCCGCGAAACAGGGGCTGAAGCTTTCTTT. The rearrangement links TRBV27 to TRBJ1-1; 7 nucleotides line up with TRBD1. V was clipped by 8 bases and J by 6 bases; unmatched bases: 6. Germline-derived CDR1 and CDR2 are MNHEY and SMNVEV (reference sequence). The CDR3 sequence is 12 residues long.

The chain couples TRBV6-1 to TRBJ2-7; D possibly corresponds to TRBD2 (5 bases). The germline CDR1 and CDR2 sequences are MNHNS and SASEGT. CDR3 length equals 14 residues. The ends were cut back, 2 bases at V and 4 bases at J, with 12 bases in the middle. This chain's CDR3 is CASSEPGIKYEQYV. Written as DNA, the CDR3 is TGTGCCAGCAGTGAACCGGGAATAAAGTACGAGCAGTACGTC.

V and J are TRBV15 and TRBJ2-7; 8 bases align to TRBD2. Germline CDR1 is LNHNV and CDR2 is YYDKDF (reference sequence). This CDR3 has 14 amino acids. Losses at the gene ends were 0 bases for V and 7 bases for J; bases not matched to a gene: 5. The CDR3 DNA is TGTGCCACCAGCAGAGACGGGGGGGCCGGGGAGCAGTACGTC. As protein: CATSRDGGAGEQYV.

The chain uses TRBV6-1 and TRBJ2-5; TRBD2 matches 8 bases. Germline CDR1 MNHNS, CDR2 SASEGT. The CDR3 is 15 amino acids. The V and J ends lost 7 bases and 1 base, in that order; junction bases with no gene match: 8. CDR3 in amino acids: CASTDIAGSQETQYF. In nucleotides, the CDR3 is TGTGCCAGCACCGATATAGCGGGGAGCCAAGAGACCCAGTACTTC.

This clone was recorded once. The chain couples TRBV9 to TRBJ2-5, with D hard to call. The CDR3 is 15 residues long. V dropped 0 bases and J dropped 7 bases, with 16 bases sitting between them. The germline V gene has CDR1 SGDLS and CDR2 YYNGEE. CDR3 coding DNA: TGTGCCAGCAGCGTAGGTAACCCCACGTCAGGGACCCAGTACTTC. It specifies CASSVGNPTSGTQYF.

The chain combines TRBV28 with TRBJ2-7; TRBD1 matches 11 bases. V lost 3 bases, J lost 3 bases, and 1 base stayed unmatched. The germline V gene has CDR1 MDHEN and CDR2 SYDVKM. This CDR3 region has 14 residues. The CDR3 is CASSFGTGGYEQYV. CDR3 bases: TGTGCCAGCAGTTTCGGGACAGGGGGCTACGAGCAGTACGTC.

J is TRBJ1-2 and V is TRBV10-1, with D uncertain. From germline, CDR1 is WNHNN and CDR2 SYGVQD (reference sequence). The V end was cut by 3 bases, the J end by 4 bases, with 9 bases between. CDR3 length: 13 residues. The CDR3 loop is CASSDGGFYGYTF. CDR3 DNA: TGCGCCAGCAGTGACGGAGGGTTCTATGGCTACACCTTC.

The chain uses TRBV5-4 and TRBJ1-2; 7 bases line up with TRBD1. The CDR3 length is 16 residues. V dropped 0 bases and J dropped 3; count of bases not matched to a gene: 8. From germline, CDR1 is SGHNT and CDR2 YYREEE (reference sequence). The CDR3 DNA reads as TGTGCCAGCAGCTTGGAAAGGGACAGATTTCACTATGGCTACACCTTC. Amino acids: CASSLERDRFHYGYTF.

The V call is TRBV2, the J call TRBJ2-5; 7 bases line up with TRBD1. The germline CDR1 and CDR2 sequences are SNHLY and FYNNEI. CDR3 size: 15 residues. V lost 5 bases to trimming and J lost 2 bases; unmatched junction nucleotides: 8. CDR3 nucleotides: TGTGCCAGCAGTTCCCCAGGGGGTATTCAAGAGACCCAGTACTTC. Amino acids: CASSSPGGIQETQYF. Variable domain in full (rest from reference TRBV2 and TRBJ2-5): EPEVTQTPSHQVTQMGQEVILRCVPISNHLYFYWYRQILGQKVEFLVSFYNNEISEKSEIFDDQFSVERPDGSNFTLKIRSTKLEDSAMYFCASSSPGGIQETQYFGPGTRLLVL.

The chain carries TRBV9 and TRBJ2-5; 7 nucleotides align to TRBD2. This CDR3 region has 18 residues. Losses at the gene ends were 0 bases for V and 0 bases for J; bases not matched to a gene: 11. Per the germline V gene, CDR1 is SGDLS and CDR2 is YYNGEE. CDR3 in amino acids: CASSVVGYGGNNQETQYF. For the CDR3, the DNA is TGTGCCAGCAGCGTAGTGGGCTACGGGGGGAATAACCAAGAGACCCAGTACTTC.

The chain recombines TRBV5-5 with TRBJ2-1; TRBD2 matches 11 bases. CDR3 size: 15 residues. Germline V gene lookup returns CDR1 SGHKS and CDR2 YYEKEE (reference sequence). V trimming: 0 bases; J trimming: 6 bases; junction bases outside the gene matches: 2. CDR3 coding DNA: TGTGCCAGCAGCTTGGGACTAGCGGGACTCAATGAGCAGTTCTTC. It is translated as CASSLGLAGLNEQFF.